The clone carrying this T cell receptor beta chain was detected a few times. The read ends 3 residues shy of where the CDR3 ends; the end is completed using the germline J gene. This sample is drawn from a study of T cell clonality in common variable immunodeficiency. V lost 4 bases, J lost 2 bases, and 4 bases stayed unmatched. CDR3 length: 15 amino acids. Germline V CDR1 and CDR2: SGHRS, YFSETQ. Patients and controls were mostly of Caucasian heritage. Sequencing input was equivalent genomic DNA from CVID and controls. Here immunoSEQ multiplex PCR was the method, and the copy in TCRdb shows in-frame clones only, minus some. The table lists over 55,000 clones, with no singletons.

The clonotype comes from a person aged 18-70 years in good health. Sequenced sample: peripheral blood mononuclear cells. The chain couples TRBV5-1 to TRBJ2-7; 12 nucleotides agree with TRBD1. Partial CDR3 DNA: TGCGCCAGCAGCCAGGGACAGGGGGCTACCTACGAG. Translation: CASSQGQGATYE. The entire CDR3 is CASSQGQGATYEQYF.